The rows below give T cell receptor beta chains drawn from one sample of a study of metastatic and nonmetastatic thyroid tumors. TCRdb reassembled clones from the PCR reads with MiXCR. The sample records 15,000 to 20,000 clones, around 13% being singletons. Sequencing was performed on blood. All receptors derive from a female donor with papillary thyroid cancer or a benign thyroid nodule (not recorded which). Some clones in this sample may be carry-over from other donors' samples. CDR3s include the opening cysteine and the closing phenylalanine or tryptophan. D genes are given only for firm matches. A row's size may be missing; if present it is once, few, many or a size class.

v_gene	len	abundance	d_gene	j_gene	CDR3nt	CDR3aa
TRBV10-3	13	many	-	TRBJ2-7	TGTGCCATCAGTGAAGGACTGTACTACGAGCAGTACTTC	CAISEGLYYEQYF
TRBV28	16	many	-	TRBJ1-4	TGTGCCAGCACCCCGGTGGGGGCCCGGACTAATGAAAAACTGTTTTTT	CASTPVGARTNEKLFF
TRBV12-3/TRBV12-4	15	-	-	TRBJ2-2	TGTGCCAGCAGTCCTACCGCATTGACAGGCCCGAAGCTGTTTTTT	CASSPTALTGPKLFF
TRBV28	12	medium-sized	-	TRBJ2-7	TGTGCCAGCAGTTTGGGAGACTACGAGCAGTACTTC	CASSLGDYEQYF
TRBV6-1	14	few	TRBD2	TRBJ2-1	TGTGCCAGCAGCAGCGGGAAGGATTACAATGAGCAGTTCTTC	CASSSGKDYNEQFF
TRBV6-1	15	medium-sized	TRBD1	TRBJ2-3	TGTGCCAGCAGTTCCGCGGACAGGGGCACAGATACGCAGTATTTT	CASSSADRGTDTQYF
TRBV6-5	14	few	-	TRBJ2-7	TGTGCCAGCAGTTTAAACGGGGTCTCCTACGAGCAGTACTTC	CASSLNGVSYEQYF
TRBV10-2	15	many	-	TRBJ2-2	TGCGCCAGCAGCTGGGGGGCCCTTAACACCGGGGAGCTGTTTTTT	CASSWGALNTGELFF
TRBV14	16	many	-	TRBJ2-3	TGTGCCAGCAGCCAGTCTTTCAGGGTTATTGCAGATACGCAGTATTTT	CASSQSFRVIADTQYF
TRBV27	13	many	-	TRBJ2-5	TGTGCCAGCAGTTTCAGGGGTCAAGAGACCCAGTACTTC	CASSFRGQETQYF
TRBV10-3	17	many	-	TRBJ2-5	TGTGCCATCTCAAGGACAGAAATACCGACTAGTGCAATGGCCCAGTACTTC	CAISRTEIPTSAMAQYF
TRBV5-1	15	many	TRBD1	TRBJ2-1	TGCGCCAGCAAGAGGACAGGGGCCTTGGGCAATGAGCAGTTCTTC	CASKRTGALGNEQFF
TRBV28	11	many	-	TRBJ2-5	TGTGCCAGCAGTTATCTAGAGACCCAGTACTTC	CASSYLETQYF
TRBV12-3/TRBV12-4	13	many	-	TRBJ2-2	TGTGCCAGCAACCGGGATATCACCGGGGAGCTGTTTTTT	CASNRDITGELFF
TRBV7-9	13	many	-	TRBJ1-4	TGTGCCAGCAGCTTGGGTCCCAATGAAAAACTGCTTTTT	CASSLGPNEKLLF
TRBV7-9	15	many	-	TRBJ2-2	TGTGCCAGCAATAGCCTGTTCGCGAACACCGGGGAGCTGTTTTTT	CASNSLFANTGELFF
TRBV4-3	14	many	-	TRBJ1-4	TGCGCCAGCAGCCAAGGGGGAGGGGAGGAAAAACTGTTTTTT	CASSQGGGEEKLFF
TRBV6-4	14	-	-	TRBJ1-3	TGTGCCAGCAGTGAGACAGCTACTGGAAACACCATATATTTT	CASSETATGNTIYF
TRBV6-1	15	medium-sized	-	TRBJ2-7	TGTGCCAGCAGTGAAGGAGCAGGGAGCTCCTACGAGCAGTACTTC	CASSEGAGSSYEQYF
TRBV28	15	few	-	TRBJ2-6	TGTGCCAGCAGCACCAGGGGGGCTGGGGCCAACGTCCTTACTTTC	CASSTRGAGANVLTF
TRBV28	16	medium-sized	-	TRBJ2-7	TGTGCCAGCAGTTTCTCCTCGGCCCTGGGGTCCTACGAGCAGTACTTC	CASSFSSALGSYEQYF
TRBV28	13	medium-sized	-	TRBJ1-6	TGTGCCAGCAGGACAGATTATAATTCACCCCTCCACTTT	CASRTDYNSPLHF
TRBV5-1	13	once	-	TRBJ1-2	TGCGCCAGCAGCTCCCCTGGGGTGAACGTCTACACCTTC	CASSSPGVNVYTF
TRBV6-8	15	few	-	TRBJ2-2	TGTGCCATCCCCCGACAGACTCGCGGGACCGGGGAGCTGTTTTTT	CAIPRQTRGTGELFF
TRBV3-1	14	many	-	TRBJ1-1	TGTGCCAGCAGCCAGGTAGTGGGGAGCACTGAAGCTTTCTTT	CASSQVVGSTEAFF
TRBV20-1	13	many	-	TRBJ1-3	TGCAGTGCTAGCACGGCCTCTGGAAACACCATATATTTT	CSASTASGNTIYF
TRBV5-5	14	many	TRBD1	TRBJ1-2	TGTGCCAGCAGCTTGGCGGGACAGTATCAAGGCTACACCTTC	CASSLAGQYQGYTF
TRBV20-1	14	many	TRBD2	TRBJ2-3	TGCAGTGCTAGTTGGCGGGAGGATGGAGATACGCAGTATTTT	CSASWREDGDTQYF
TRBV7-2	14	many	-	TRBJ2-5	TGTGCCAGCAGCTTAGGGCAGGCCCAAGAGACCCAGTACTTC	CASSLGQAQETQYF
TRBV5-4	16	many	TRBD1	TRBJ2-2	TGTGCCAGCAGCTTCTGGACAGGGGTAAACACCGGGGAGCTGTTTTTT	CASSFWTGVNTGELFF
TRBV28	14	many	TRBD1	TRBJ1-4	TGTGCCAGCAGTGCCGGACAGGGTTGGGAAAAACTGTTTTTT	CASSAGQGWEKLFF
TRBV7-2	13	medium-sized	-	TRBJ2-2	TGTGCCAGCAGCGAACAGGTTGCCGGGGAGCTGTTTTTT	CASSEQVAGELFF
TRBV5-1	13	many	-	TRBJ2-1	TGCGCCAGCAACCCGGGGGCCAACAATGAGCAGTTCTTC	CASNPGANNEQFF
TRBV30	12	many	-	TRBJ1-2	TGTGCCTGGAGTCTCTCGGGAGCTGGCTACACCTTC	CAWSLSGAGYTF
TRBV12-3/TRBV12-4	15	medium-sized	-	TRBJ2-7	TGTGCCAGCAGTTTCGGACATTCGAGCTCCTACGAGCAGTACTTC	CASSFGHSSSYEQYF
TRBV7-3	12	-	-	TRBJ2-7	TGTGTCAGCAGCTTAACCGGTACCGTGCAGTACTTC	CVSSLTGTVQYF
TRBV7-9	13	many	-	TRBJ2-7	TGTGCCAGCAGCTTAGCCGACTATTACGAGCAGTACTTC	CASSLADYYEQYF
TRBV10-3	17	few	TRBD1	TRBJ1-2	TGTGCCATCAGGGAAAAACACCTGACAGGGGAGGTCGATGGCTACACCTTC	CAIREKHLTGEVDGYTF
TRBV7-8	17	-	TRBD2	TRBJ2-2	TGTACCAGCAGCTTATATCGGCTAGCGGGGGGCACCGGGGAGCTGTTTTTT	CTSSLYRLAGGTGELFF
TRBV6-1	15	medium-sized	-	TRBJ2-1	TGTGCCAGCAGTGAATATCAACATAGTTCGGGCGAGCAGTTCTTC	CASSEYQHSSGEQFF
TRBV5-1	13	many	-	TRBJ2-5	TGCGCCAGCAGCTCCAGGGCTGAAGAGACCCAGTACTTC	CASSSRAEETQYF
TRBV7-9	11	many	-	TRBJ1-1	TGTGCCAGCAGCTTAGATCACAGGGATTTCTTT	CASSLDHRDFF
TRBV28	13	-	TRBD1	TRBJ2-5	TGTGACAGCGGAGAAACAGGGGTTGAGACCCAGTACTTC	CDSGETGVETQYF
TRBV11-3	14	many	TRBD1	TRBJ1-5	TGTGCCAGCAGCTTAGGACAGGGATTTCAGCCCCAGCATTTT	CASSLGQGFQPQHF
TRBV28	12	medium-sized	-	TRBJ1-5	TGTGCCAGCAGTGCGACCTATCAGCCCCAGCATTTT	CASSATYQPQHF
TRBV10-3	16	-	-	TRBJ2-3	TGTGTCATCAGTGAGTCTACTTGGACAGACGGTGATACGCAGTATTTT	CVISESTWTDGDTQYF
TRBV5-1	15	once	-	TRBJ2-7	TGCGCCAGCAGCTTGGTGTCAGGTCTACCCTACGAGCAGTACTTC	CASSLVSGLPYEQYF
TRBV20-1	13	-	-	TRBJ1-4	TGCAGTGCTAGAGATCTGGAGGATGAAAAACTGTTTTTT	CSARDLEDEKLFF
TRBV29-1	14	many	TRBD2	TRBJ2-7	TGCAGCGTTGAAGCCGGCCTAGCGGGAGGGGAGCAGTACTTC	CSVEAGLAGGEQYF
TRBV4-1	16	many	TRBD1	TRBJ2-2	TGCGCCAGCAGCGACCAGGACAGGACGACCACCGGGGAGCTGTTTTTT	CASSDQDRTTTGELFF
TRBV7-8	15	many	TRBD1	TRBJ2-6	TGTGCCAGCAGCTTGGACAGGGCTGGGGCCAACGTCCTGACTTTC	CASSLDRAGANVLTF
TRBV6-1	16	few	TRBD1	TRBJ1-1	TGTGCCAGCAGTGAAGCCGCGGTGACAGGGGGCGATGAAGATTTATTT	CASSEAAVTGGDEDLF
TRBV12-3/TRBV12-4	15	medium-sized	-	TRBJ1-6	TGTGCCAGCAGTCCCCGGGGGGGAGGGAATTCACCCCTCCACTTT	CASSPRGGGNSPLHF
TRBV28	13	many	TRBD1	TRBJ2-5	TGTGCCAGCTATAGACAGGGAGTAGAGACCCAGTACTTC	CASYRQGVETQYF